This T cell receptor (beta chain) derives from a study of blood T cell repertoires in COVID-19. How the authors handled the data: Nucleated cell number was recorded as an estimate derived from reference gene primer amplification. The method was immunoSEQ multiplex PCR; TCRdb's version includes in-frame clones alone and lacks a portion of them. V and J calls and clone size come straight from that table; D and trimming were deduced from the DNA. The table shows over 200,000 clones, with 70% to 85% occurring only once. The CDR3 sequence is 16 residues long. Germline V lookup: CDR1 SGDLS, CDR2 YYNGEE. V lost 2 bases to trimming and J lost 1 base; unmatched junction nucleotides: 5. The study assigned cohorts using participant-reported clinical history. Recovered status applied to Cohort 3 donors who had two consecutive negative PCRs. It also applied to those with clearance or with symptom resolution.

The specimen was PBMCs or T cells enriched from blood (not recorded which). This TCR came from a man aged 55 to 69 who had recovered from COVID-19. This rearrangement joins TRBV9 to TRBJ2-2, with 7 positions matching TRBD2. The chain's CDR3 is CASSVLPSGNTGELFF. The CDR3, as DNA: TGTGCCAGCAGCGTCCTCCCTAGCGGGAACACCGGGGAGCTGTTTTTT.